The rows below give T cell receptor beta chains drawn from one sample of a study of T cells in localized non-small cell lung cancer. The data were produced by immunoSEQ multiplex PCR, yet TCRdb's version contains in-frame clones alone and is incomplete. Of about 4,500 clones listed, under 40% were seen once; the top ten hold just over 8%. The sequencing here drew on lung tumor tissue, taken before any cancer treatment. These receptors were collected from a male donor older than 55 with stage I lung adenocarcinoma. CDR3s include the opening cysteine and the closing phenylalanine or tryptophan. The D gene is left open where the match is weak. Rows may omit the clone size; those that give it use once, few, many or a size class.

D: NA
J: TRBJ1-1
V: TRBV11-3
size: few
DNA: TGTGCCAGCACCCCCTGGGCAGGGGTCACTGAAGCTTTCTTT
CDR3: CASTPWAGVTEAFF

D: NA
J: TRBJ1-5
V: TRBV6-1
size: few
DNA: TGTGCCAGCAGTGAAGTTTACAATCAGCCCCAGCATTTT
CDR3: CASSEVYNQPQHF

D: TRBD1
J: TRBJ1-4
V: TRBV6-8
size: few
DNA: TGTGCCAGCAGCCTCGTTGGGACAGGGGGAGAAAAACTGTTTTTT
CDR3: CASSLVGTGGEKLFF

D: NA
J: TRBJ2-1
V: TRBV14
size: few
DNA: TGTGCCAGCAGCCAAGTACAGACATACAATGAGCAGTTCTTC
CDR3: CASSQVQTYNEQFF

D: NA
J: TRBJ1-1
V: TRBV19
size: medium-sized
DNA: TGTGCCAGTGTTTCTTTAAAAACGGACGCTGAAGCTTTCTTT
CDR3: CASVSLKTDAEAFF

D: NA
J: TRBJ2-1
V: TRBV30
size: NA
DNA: TGTGCCTGGAGTGGGGGCGTCGAATCTGCAGGGTCGTACAATGAGCAGTTCTTC
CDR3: CAWSGGVESAGSYNEQFF

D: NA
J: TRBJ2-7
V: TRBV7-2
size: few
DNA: TGTGCCAGCAGCAGACGTACATTACCCTACGAGCAGTACTTC
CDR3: CASSRRTLPYEQYF

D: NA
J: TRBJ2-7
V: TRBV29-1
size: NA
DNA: TGCAGCGTTGCGAATATGGGGTCAAACGAGCAGTACTTC
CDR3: CSVANMGSNEQYF

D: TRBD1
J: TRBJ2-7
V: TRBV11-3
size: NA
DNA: TGTGCCAGCATTCTGACCCCGCGGACAGGGGCAACCGAGCAGTACTTC
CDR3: CASILTPRTGATEQYF

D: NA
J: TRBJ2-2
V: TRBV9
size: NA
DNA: TGTGCCAGCAGCGTGGTTTGGACCGGGGAGCTGTTTTTT
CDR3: CASSVVWTGELFF

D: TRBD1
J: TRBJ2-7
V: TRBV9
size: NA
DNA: TGTGCCAGCAGCACCCTCCCGGGACAGCCACACTTC
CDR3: CASSTLPGQPHF

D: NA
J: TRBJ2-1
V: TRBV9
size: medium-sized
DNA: TGTGCCAGCAGCGTAGATTTTGGCTCCTACAATGAGCAGTTCTTC
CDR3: CASSVDFGSYNEQFF

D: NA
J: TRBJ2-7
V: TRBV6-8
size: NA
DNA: TGTGCCACTTCAGAACGGCCCGAAACCCCCTACGAGCAGTACTTC
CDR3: CATSERPETPYEQYF

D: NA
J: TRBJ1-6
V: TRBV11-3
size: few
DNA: TGTGCCAGCAGCAAAGCCTGGAAGGATTCACCCCTCCACTTT
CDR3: CASSKAWKDSPLHF

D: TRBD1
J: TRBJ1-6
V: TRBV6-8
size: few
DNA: TGTGCCAGCAGCCAGGGACAGGGGGTATCACCCCTCCACTTT
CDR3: CASSQGQGVSPLHF

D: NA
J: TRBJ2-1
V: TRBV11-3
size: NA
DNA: TGTGCCAGCAGCTTAAGGTCTAGGGGCAATGAGCAGTTCTTC
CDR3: CASSLRSRGNEQFF

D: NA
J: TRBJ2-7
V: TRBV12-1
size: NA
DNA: TGTGCCAGCAGCCGGAATAGGGGGCCGTACGAGCAGTACTTC
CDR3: CASSRNRGPYEQYF

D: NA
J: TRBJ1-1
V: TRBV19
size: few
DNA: TGTGCCAGTAGTAATTCCGGGGGGGTCAACACTGAAGCTTTCTTT
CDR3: CASSNSGGVNTEAFF

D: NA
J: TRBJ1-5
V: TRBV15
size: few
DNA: TGTGCCACCCGGGGGCGCCGACAGGGCAATCAGCCCCAGCATTTT
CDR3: CATRGRRQGNQPQHF

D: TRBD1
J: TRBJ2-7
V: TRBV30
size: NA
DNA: TGTGCCTGGAGTCCCCGCTGGACAGGGAGGCCCCTGAGCTCCTACGAGCAGTACTTC
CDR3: CAWSPRWTGRPLSSYEQYF

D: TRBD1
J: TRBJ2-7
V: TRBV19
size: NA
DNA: TGTGCCAGTAGTCCACCGGGACAGAGCGAGCAGTACTTC
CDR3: CASSPPGQSEQYF

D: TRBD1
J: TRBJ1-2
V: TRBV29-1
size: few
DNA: TGCAGCGTTGTAGAGACAGGGAACAACTATGGCTACACCTTC
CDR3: CSVVETGNNYGYTF

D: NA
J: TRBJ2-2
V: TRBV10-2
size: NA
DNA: TGCGCCAGCAGTGGAGGGAGCTTTACCGGGGAGCTGTTTTTT
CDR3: CASSGGSFTGELFF

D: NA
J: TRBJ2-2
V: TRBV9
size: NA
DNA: TGTGCCAGCAGCGTTCAGACTCAGTCCGGGGAGCTGTTTTTT
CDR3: CASSVQTQSGELFF

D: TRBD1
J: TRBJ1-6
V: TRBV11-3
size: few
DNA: TGTGCCAGCAGCACCCGGGACAGGGCTTCACCCCTCCACTTT
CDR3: CASSTRDRASPLHF

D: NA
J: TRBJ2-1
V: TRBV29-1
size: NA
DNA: TGCAGCGTTTTAAAACAGGGCAATGAGCAGTTCTTC
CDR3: CSVLKQGNEQFF

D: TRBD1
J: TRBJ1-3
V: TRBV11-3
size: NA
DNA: TGTGCCAGCAGCTATACAGGGGTTCCAAGCTCTGGAAACACCATATATTTT
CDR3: CASSYTGVPSSGNTIYF

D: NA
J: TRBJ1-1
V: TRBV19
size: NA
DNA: TGTGCCAGTAGGAGGATGAACACTGAAGCTTTCTTT
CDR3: CASRRMNTEAFF

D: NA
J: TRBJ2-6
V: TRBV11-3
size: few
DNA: TGTGCCAGCAGCTTAACCCGGACGACCGGGGCCAACGTCCTGACTTTC
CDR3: CASSLTRTTGANVLTF

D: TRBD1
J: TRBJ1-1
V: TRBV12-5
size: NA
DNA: TGTGCTAGTGGTTTGGGACAGGGGGCAGGATACACTGAAGCTTTCTTT
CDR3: CASGLGQGAGYTEAFF

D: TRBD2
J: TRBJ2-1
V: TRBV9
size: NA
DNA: TGTGCCAGCCTTCTAGCGGACATCTACAATGAGCAGTTCTTC
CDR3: CASLLADIYNEQFF

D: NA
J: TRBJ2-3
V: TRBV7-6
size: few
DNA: TGTGCCAGCAGCCACCGGAACTACATGGATACGCAGTATTTT
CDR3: CASSHRNYMDTQYF

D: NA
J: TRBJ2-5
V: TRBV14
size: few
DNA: TGTGCCAGCAGTCTTCCTTCTGGCAGGGTAGAGACCCAGTACTTC
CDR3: CASSLPSGRVETQYF

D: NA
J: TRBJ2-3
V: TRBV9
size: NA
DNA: TGTGCCAGCAGCGTATCCTTTAGCACAGATACGCAGTATTTT
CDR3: CASSVSFSTDTQYF

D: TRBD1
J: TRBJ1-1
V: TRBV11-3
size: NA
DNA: TGTGCCAGCAGCCGACAGGGGTGGAACACTGAAGCTTTCTTT
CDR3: CASSRQGWNTEAFF

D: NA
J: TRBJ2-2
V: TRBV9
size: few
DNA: TGTGCCAGCAGCGTAGCTGGGAGAAACACCGGGGAGCTGTTTTTT
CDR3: CASSVAGRNTGELFF

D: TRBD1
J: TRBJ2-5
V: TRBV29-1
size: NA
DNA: TGCAGCGTTGAAGGGGCAGGGGGCTACCGAGAGACCCAGTACTTC
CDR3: CSVEGAGGYRETQYF

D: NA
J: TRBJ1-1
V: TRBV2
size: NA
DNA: TGTGCCAGCAGTGAAGTTGGGGGGAAGGGAAACACTGAAGCTTTCTTT
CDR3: CASSEVGGKGNTEAFF

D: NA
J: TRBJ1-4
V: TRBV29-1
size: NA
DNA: TGCAGCGTCCTCGACGGACGTAATGAAAAACTGTTTTTT
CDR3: CSVLDGRNEKLFF

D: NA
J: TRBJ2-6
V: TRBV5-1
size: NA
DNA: TGCGCCAGCAGCTTGGACGGCTCTTCTGGGGCCAACGTCCTGACTTTC
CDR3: CASSLDGSSGANVLTF

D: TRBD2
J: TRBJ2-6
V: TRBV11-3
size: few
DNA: TGTGCCAGCAGCTTCGCGGGGGCTGGGGCCAACGTCCTGACTTTC
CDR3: CASSFAGAGANVLTF

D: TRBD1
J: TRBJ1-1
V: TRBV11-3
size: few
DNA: TGTGCCAGCAGCTCCGACAGGGGGCTCACTGAAGCTTTCTTT
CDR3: CASSSDRGLTEAFF

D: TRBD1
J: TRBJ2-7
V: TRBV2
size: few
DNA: TGTGCCAGCGGCCGGGACAGGGCGTACGAGCAGTACTTC
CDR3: CASGRDRAYEQYF

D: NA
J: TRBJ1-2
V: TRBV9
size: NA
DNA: TGTGCCAGCAGCGTAGGTATTGGGGGGTCCGGCTATGGCTACACCTTC
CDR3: CASSVGIGGSGYGYTF

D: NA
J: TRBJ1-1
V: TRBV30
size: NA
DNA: TGTGCCTGGAGTGGTCGACAGGAAGCTTTCTTT
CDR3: CAWSGRQEAFF

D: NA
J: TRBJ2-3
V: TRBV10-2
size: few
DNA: TGCGCCAGCGGGGGGGCCGGGGATACGCAGTATTTT
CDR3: CASGGAGDTQYF